This is a list of T cell receptor beta chains from one sample in a study of T cells in Graves' hyperthyroidism and ophthalmopathy. TCRdb re-derived calls from the multiplex PCR reads in MiXCR, one entry per CDR3 protein. The table lists under 450,000 distinct CDR3 sequences, about a sixth of them singletons. Specimen: blood. Source of these receptors: a young woman with Graves' hyperthyroidism. Each CDR3 is given with its conserved first and last residue. Fields, in order: CDR3 DNA, CDR3 protein, D gene, J gene, clone size, V gene. D genes are given only for firm matches. Expanded clones get a size class; other rows say once, few or many, or leave the size out.

TGTGCCAGCAGCTTCCTTGGCGGGGGGGCAGATACGCAGTATTTT	CASSFLGGGADTQYF	TRBD2	TRBJ2-3	many	TRBV7-3
TGCAGCGTTAACACGGCAGGCCCGAACACCGGGGAGCTGTTTTTT	CSVNTAGPNTGELFF	NA	TRBJ2-2	few	TRBV29-1
TGTGCCAGCAGGGACGACAGGGACACCGGGGAGCTGTTTTTT	CASRDDRDTGELFF	TRBD1	TRBJ2-2	NA	TRBV5-4
TGTGCCAGCAGTTACGGACAGGGGACTGGCTACACCTTC	CASSYGQGTGYTF	TRBD1	TRBJ1-2	NA	TRBV6-5
TGTGCCAGCAGGGGAATCGACAGGGGACCTGAATTAACCTACAATGAGCAGTTCTTC	CASRGIDRGPELTYNEQFF	TRBD1	TRBJ2-1	NA	TRBV11-2
TGCAGCGTTGATCCAGGGGTGAACACCGGGGAGCTGTTTTTT	CSVDPGVNTGELFF	NA	TRBJ2-2	NA	TRBV29-1
TGTGCCAGCAGTGATCCCCTCTCGGCGGCTAATGAAAAACTGTTTTTT	CASSDPLSAANEKLFF	NA	TRBJ1-4	many	TRBV2
TGTGCCAGTAGACTAGCGGGAAACACCGGGGAGCTGTTTTTT	CASRLAGNTGELFF	TRBD2	TRBJ2-2	NA	TRBV19
TGTGCCAGCTTCGGATCTTTGGACGAGCAGTACTTC	CASFGSLDEQYF	NA	TRBJ2-7	NA	TRBV27
TGCAGCGCCTTAAGCGGAGGGGGCGCAGGCTATGGCTACACCTTC	CSALSGGGAGYGYTF	TRBD1	TRBJ1-2	many	TRBV29-1
TGTGCCAGCAGCCAAGAGGACATGGGGGTTGAAAAACTGTTTTTT	CASSQEDMGVEKLFF	NA	TRBJ1-4	many	TRBV4-2
TGTGCCAGCAGTATGACAGGCCAAGAGACCCAGTACTTC	CASSMTGQETQYF	NA	TRBJ2-5	many	TRBV28
TGTGCCAGCAGATTAGCGGGAGGCCCGGCTTCCTACGAGCAGTACTTC	CASRLAGGPASYEQYF	TRBD2	TRBJ2-7	few	TRBV6-5
TGTGCCAGCAGCTTCCGTGGGGCGGGGGTAGGTGAGCAGTTCTTC	CASSFRGAGVGEQFF	TRBD2	TRBJ2-1	few	TRBV5-8
TGTGCCAGCAGCCTAGGGACTCCCGAGGGAAACACCATATATTTT	CASSLGTPEGNTIYF	NA	TRBJ1-3	many	TRBV6-1
TGTGCCAGCAGTTATCAAAGGCGGGCTGAAGCTTTCTTT	CASSYQRRAEAFF	NA	TRBJ1-1	many	TRBV6-1
TGTGCCAGCAGCTTATACCTAGCGGGAGGTGAGCAGTTCTTC	CASSLYLAGGEQFF	TRBD2	TRBJ2-1	NA	TRBV13
TGTGCCAGCAGCCCACTCATTGCGAGAGGGGGAGCTTTCTTT	CASSPLIARGGAFF	NA	TRBJ1-1	NA	TRBV6-1
TGTGCCACCAGTGACGACCGGACAGGGGGACAAGAGACCCAGTACTTC	CATSDDRTGGQETQYF	TRBD1	TRBJ2-5	many	TRBV24-1
TGTGCCACTCTCGGCGGGGGCACAGATACGCAGTATTTT	CATLGGGTDTQYF	NA	TRBJ2-3	NA	TRBV28
TGTGCCAGCAGCTTTATAGGACTAGCGGGAGTAACAGATACGCAGTATTTT	CASSFIGLAGVTDTQYF	TRBD2	TRBJ2-3	few	TRBV7-2
TGTGCCAGCAGTTACCGGGCCGGGACTAGCTCCTACAATGAGCAGTTCTTC	CASSYRAGTSSYNEQFF	TRBD2	TRBJ2-1	NA	TRBV6-5
TGCGCCAGCAGTTTTGACAGTGCACCCGAATTGAACACTGAAGCTTTCTTT	CASSFDSAPELNTEAFF	NA	TRBJ1-1	many	TRBV5-1
TGTGCCAGCAGCCTACAGGGGGCTAATGGCTACACCTTC	CASSLQGANGYTF	TRBD1	TRBJ1-2	many	TRBV28
TGTGCCAGCAGCAGACAGGGGAACACTGAAGCTTTCTTT	CASSRQGNTEAFF	TRBD1	TRBJ1-1	many	TRBV2
TGTGCCAGCAGCCAGGACAGGGCCGGGACGTCCGGGGAGCTGTTTTTT	CASSQDRAGTSGELFF	TRBD1	TRBJ2-2	NA	TRBV5-6
TGTGCCAGCAGCAAACAGGGAGTAAATGAGCAGTTCTTC	CASSKQGVNEQFF	NA	TRBJ2-1	many	TRBV11-2
TGTGCCAGCAGTTCGGGGGGTCCAGACTACAATGAGCAGTTCTTC	CASSSGGPDYNEQFF	TRBD2	TRBJ2-1	NA	TRBV12-3/TRBV12-4
TGCAGTGCTAGCGCCGGGACTTCACAATACGAGCAGTACTTC	CSASAGTSQYEQYF	NA	TRBJ2-7	NA	TRBV20-1
TGTGCCAGCAGTTCCGCCTTAAACGATCAGCCCCAGCATTTT	CASSSALNDQPQHF	NA	TRBJ1-5	NA	TRBV5-4
TGTGCCACCAGCAGAGATTATCAGCCCCAGCATTTT	CATSRDYQPQHF	NA	TRBJ1-5	many	TRBV15
TGCGCCAGCAGCCAAGAGCGGGAGGTCACAGATACGCAGTATTTT	CASSQEREVTDTQYF	TRBD2	TRBJ2-3	NA	TRBV4-3
TGCGCCAGCAGCCATCTTGGCTCCTACGAGCAGTACTTC	CASSHLGSYEQYF	NA	TRBJ2-7	NA	TRBV4-1
TGTGCCAGCTCACCCTGGACAGGTATAGACACTGAAGCTTTCTTT	CASSPWTGIDTEAFF	TRBD1	TRBJ1-1	few	TRBV18
TGTGCCAGCAGCCACTCCAGCAAGTATAGCAATCAGCCCCAGCATTTT	CASSHSSKYSNQPQHF	NA	TRBJ1-5	NA	TRBV11-2
TGTGCCAGCACCGAAGGACAGACGATTGGCTACACCTTC	CASTEGQTIGYTF	NA	TRBJ1-2	many	TRBV12-3/TRBV12-4
TGTGCCAGCAGCCCGCCGGACAGGGCCTACAATGAGCAGTTCTTC	CASSPPDRAYNEQFF	TRBD1	TRBJ2-1	many	TRBV7-9
TGTGCCAGCAGCTTAGTGGAGGACGAGCAGTACTTC	CASSLVEDEQYF	NA	TRBJ2-7	NA	TRBV7-6
TGTGCCACCAGTGATCCCTCAGGTAGCGGGAGACCCTACGAGCAGTACTTC	CATSDPSGSGRPYEQYF	TRBD2	TRBJ2-7	many	TRBV24-1
TGTGCCACCAGTGTCCCTGTAGGCAATGAGCAGTTCTTC	CATSVPVGNEQFF	NA	TRBJ2-1	many	TRBV24-1
TGTGCCAGCAGCCCATTCCGACAGGGGAATTCACCCCTCCACTTT	CASSPFRQGNSPLHF	TRBD1	TRBJ1-6	NA	TRBV7-2
TGTGCCAGCAGCCATATAAGGGACAGCGGAAACACCATATATTTT	CASSHIRDSGNTIYF	TRBD1	TRBJ1-3	NA	TRBV13
TGTGCCAGCACATGGGGGGCAGGGGGCAATCAGCCCCAGCATTTT	CASTWGAGGNQPQHF	NA	TRBJ1-5	many	TRBV28
TGTGCCAGCAGCCACCGTGACAGGGTCCGTTTTAATGAGCAGTTCTTC	CASSHRDRVRFNEQFF	TRBD1	TRBJ2-1	many	TRBV11-3
TGTGCCAGCAGCTTTAGCAGGACCGACAACACTGAAGCTTTCTTT	CASSFSRTDNTEAFF	NA	TRBJ1-1	many	TRBV7-6
TGTGCCAGCAGTTTAGCAGGGGTTAACTATGGCTACACCTTC	CASSLAGVNYGYTF	NA	TRBJ1-2	many	TRBV12-3/TRBV12-4
TGTGCCAGCAGTTTCGGGGGGCTTAACTACAATGAGCAGTTCTTC	CASSFGGLNYNEQFF	NA	TRBJ2-1	NA	TRBV28
TGTGCCAGCAGTTGGGACAGATTAGGGCCCTACAATGAGCAGTTCTTC	CASSWDRLGPYNEQFF	TRBD1	TRBJ2-1	NA	TRBV2
TGTGCCACCGCAGACAGGTCCCACACAGATACGCAGTATTTT	CATADRSHTDTQYF	NA	TRBJ2-3	many	TRBV15
TGTGCCAGCACCACCCGCTGGGACCGCTGGGAGGTAACTGAAGCTTTCTTT	CASTTRWDRWEVTEAFF	NA	TRBJ1-1	NA	TRBV12-3/TRBV12-4
TGTGCCAGCAGTTACGCTGCCAGGGGTGAGGGCTACACCTTC	CASSYAARGEGYTF	NA	TRBJ1-2	many	TRBV6-5
TGTGCCAGCACACAGGGTCAACGCAATCAGCCCCAGCATTTT	CASTQGQRNQPQHF	NA	TRBJ1-5	once	TRBV19
TGTGCCAGCGGGCTAGCACAAGAGACCCAGTACTTC	CASGLAQETQYF	NA	TRBJ2-5	NA	TRBV7-9